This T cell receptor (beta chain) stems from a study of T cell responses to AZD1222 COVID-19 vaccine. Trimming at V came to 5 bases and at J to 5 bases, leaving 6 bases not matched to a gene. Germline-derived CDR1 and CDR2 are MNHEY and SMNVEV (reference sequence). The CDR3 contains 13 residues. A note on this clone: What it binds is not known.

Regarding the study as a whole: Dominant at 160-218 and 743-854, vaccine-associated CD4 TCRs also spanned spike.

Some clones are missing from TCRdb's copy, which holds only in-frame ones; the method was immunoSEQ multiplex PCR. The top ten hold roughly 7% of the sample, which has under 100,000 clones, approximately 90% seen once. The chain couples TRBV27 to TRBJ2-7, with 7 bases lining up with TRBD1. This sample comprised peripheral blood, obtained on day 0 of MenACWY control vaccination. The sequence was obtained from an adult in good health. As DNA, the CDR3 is TGTGCCAGCAGTGCCTTAGGGGGCAACGAGCAGTACTTC. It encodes CASSALGGNEQYF.